These 11 T cell receptor beta chains were all obtained from the same sample, sequenced in a study of response to subunit inactivated influenza vaccine. TCRdb ran MiXCR on the RT-PCR reads and lists one entry per CDR3 protein. The sample holds more than 550,000 distinct CDR3 sequences; approximately 10% are singletons and the top ten take 11%. These data also formed part of another study, on T cells expressing NK-cell markers. That work contributes: In generating TCR beta cDNA, 5'RACE template switching with UMIs was used.

The sample in question was PBMCs from blood, obtained on the day of vaccination. The receptors come from a man aged 50 or older who received an inactivated influenza vaccine.

This clonotype was recorded many times. At one boundary the junction diverges from the germline segment, which might be a read error. The gene calls are TRBV12-3 or TRBV12-4 and TRBJ2-7; 8 bases map to TRBD2. The CDR3 sequence is 13 residues long. CDR3 sequence: CACRASGSYEQYF. CDR3 nucleotide sequence: TGTGCCTGCAGGGCAAGCGGGAGCTACGAGCAGTACTTC.

In its sample, this clonotype was seen a few times. The genes are TRBV3-1 and TRBJ2-1; D remains ambiguous. The CDR3 has 14 residues. V gave up 2 bases and J gave up 6 bases, with 11 bases separating them. Germline V CDR1 and CDR2: LGHDT, YNNKEL (reference sequence). This chain's CDR3 is CASSQSPLSNEQFF. CDR3 DNA: TGTGCCAGCAGCCAATCACCCCTTTCCAATGAGCAGTTCTTC.

This clonotype was picked up a small number of times. The V and J genes are TRBV29-1 and TRBJ2-3; 8 bases are shared with TRBD1. V lost 6 bases to trimming and J lost 2 bases; unmatched junction nucleotides: 10. This CDR3 region has 15 residues. Germline CDR1 reads SQVTM; CDR2 reads ANQGSEA. The CDR3 coding sequence is TGCAGCGTGCCCGGGCCAGGGGGCCTCACAGATACGCAGTATTTT. It yields the protein CSVPGPGGLTDTQYF.

The rearrangement links TRBV6-2 or TRBV6-3 to TRBJ2-1, with D possibly being TRBD2 (5 bases). V lost 5 bases to trimming and J lost 7 bases, with 18 bases between them. The CDR3 consists of 15 residues. Per the germline V gene, CDR1 is MNHEY and CDR2 is SVGEGT. DNA for the CDR3: TGTGCCAGCAGTAAATCCGGTACTAGTTTTAATGAGCAGTTCTTC. Its translation: CASSKSGTSFNEQFF.

A few counts support this clonotype. This chain links TRBV9 with TRBJ2-3; TRBD2 agrees at 12 bases. The V gene end was trimmed by 2 bases and the J gene end by 5 bases; junction bases not matched to a gene: 3. CDR3 length: 15 amino acids. The germline V gene encodes CDR1 SGDLS and CDR2 YYNGEE. Written as DNA, the CDR3 is TGTGCCAGCAGCGTTGGACTAGCGGGGCGAGATACGCAGTATTTT. It is translated as CASSVGLAGRDTQYF.

The chain is built from TRBV5-6 and TRBJ1-1, with 10 bases that match TRBD1. CDR1 and CDR2 from the germline V gene are SGHDT and YYEEEE. With 4 bases clipped from V and 4 bases from J, the junction kept 10 bases outside the gene matches. The length of the CDR3 is 16 residues. This CDR3 reads CASSPWTGGKPTEAFF. The CDR3 DNA is TGTGCCAGCAGCCCCTGGACAGGGGGAAAGCCCACTGAAGCTTTCTTT.

This clonotype was detected only a few times. The rearrangement uses TRBV11-2 and TRBJ2-1, with 13 bases identical to TRBD2. The length of the CDR3 is 16 residues. V was pared by 4 bases and J by 4 bases, with 4 bases of the junction left unmatched. Germline-derived CDR1 and CDR2 are SGHAT and FQNNGV. Here the CDR3 DNA reads TGTGCCAGCAGCTCGGGACTAGCGGGGATTTACAATGAGCAGTTCTTC. Its protein product is CASSSGLAGIYNEQFF.

As to this clonotype: A read error is likely, as this CDR3 ends without the conserved phenylalanine or tryptophan. This chain joins TRBV19 and TRBJ2-7; the D is unclear. Germline V gene data show CDR1 as LNHDA and CDR2 as SQIVND (reference sequence). This CDR3 is built from 15 residues. CDR3 amino acids: CASSVDSGGSYEQYL. The CDR3 coding sequence is TGTGCCAGTAGTGTAGACTCCGGCGGCTCCTACGAGCAGTACCTC.

V gene TRBV5-1 combines with J gene TRBJ2-3; 7 bases match TRBD1. CDR1 SGHRS and CDR2 YFSETQ come from the germline V gene. The V gene end was trimmed by 3 bases and the J gene end by 2 bases; junction bases not matched to a gene: 6. The CDR3 runs to 15 residues. CDR3 in DNA: TGCGCCAGCAGCTGGGCCGGGACAGTCACAGATACGCAGTATTTT. It specifies CASSWAGTVTDTQYF.

The chain recombines TRBV9 with TRBJ2-7, with unresolved D. Per the germline V gene, CDR1 is SGDLS and CDR2 is YYNGEE. The CDR3 length is 13 residues. Trimming took off 8 bases at V and 5 bases at J, with 17 bases between the two ends. The CDR3 nucleotides read TGTGCCAGTAAAAGGGTCTTTGGCCACGAGCAGTACTTC. The encoded protein is CASKRVFGHEQYF.

The chain combines TRBV20-1 with TRBJ1-2; 8 positions agree with TRBD1. J was trimmed by 4 bases and V by 0 bases; bases with no gene match: 13. The CDR3 is made up of 17 amino acids. Germline CDR1 DFQATT, CDR2 SNEGSKA (reference sequence). The CDR3 sequence: CSARDAGGASLSYGYTF. CDR3 nucleotides: TGCAGTGCTAGAGACGCAGGGGGCGCCAGTCTTAGCTATGGCTACACCTTC.